These 23 T cell receptor beta chains were all obtained from the same sample, sequenced in a study of CD8 T cells in ankylosing spondylitis (dated by TCRdb to about 2017). Their specific antigens are unknown. Receptor libraries were prepared by 5' RACE. TCRdb names Illumina HiSeq 2500 as the instrument used. The public reads were reanalyzed by TCRdb: fastp trimming at Q25, MiXCR alignment, in-frame beta chains only. Identical CDR3 protein sequences are pooled into one entry, listed with their most common genes and DNA. The sample has 350,000 or so distinct CDR3 sequences on record, roughly 8% of them singletons. The ten largest clones take up about 14% of the sample. General study outcomes and caveats: Blood from ankylosing spondylitis patients appeared to be characterized by a TCR beta motif made up of several highly homologous amino acid variants.

The specimen was blood, either unsorted or a sorted T cell fraction (not recorded which). The receptors stem from a male donor with ankylosing spondylitis.

This clonotype was counted a few times. The chain joins TRBV5-1 to TRBJ2-3; TRBD2 matches 7 bases. Germline assignment: CDR1 SGHRS and CDR2 YFSETQ. CDR3 length equals 14 residues. With V trimmed by 2 bases and J by 5 bases, 5 bases remained unmatched. The DNA of the CDR3 is TGCGCCAGCAGCTTCGCGGGGGTGGGAGATACGCAGTATTTT. It specifies CASSFAGVGDTQYF.

The chain recombines TRBV12-3 or TRBV12-4 with TRBJ1-6; 9 bases agree with TRBD1. The CDR3 runs 16 residues. V lost 6 bases to trimming and J lost 3 bases; unmatched junction nucleotides: 6. The CDR3 spells CASRGGTGFYNSPLHF. The CDR3 DNA reads as TGTGCCAGCAGGGGGGGGACAGGGTTCTATAATTCACCCCTCCACTTT.

The chain links TRBV20-1 to TRBJ2-7, with TRBD2 identical over 7 bases. This CDR3 comprises 15 residues. Germline V lookup: CDR1 DFQATT, CDR2 SNEGSKA (reference sequence). V lost 5 bases and J lost 5; bases outside the gene matches: 15. CDR3 loop: CSAPRSGRAGDEQYF. The DNA for the CDR3 is TGCAGTGCTCCTCGTTCGGGGAGGGCGGGAGACGAGCAGTACTTC.

This clonotype was counted between two and nine times. This sequence joins TRBV25-1 and TRBJ2-7; perhaps D is TRBD1 or TRBD2 (5 bases each). This CDR3 is built from 14 residues. Trimming stripped 8 bases from V and 1 base from J, with 15 bases between. Germline V lookup: CDR1 MGHDK, CDR2 SYGVNS. CDR3 in DNA: TGTGCCAGCGAGGGACCCCTGAGATCCTACGAGCAGTACTTC. It specifies CASEGPLRSYEQYF.

The V and J genes are TRBV28 and TRBJ2-4; D might be TRBD1 or TRBD2, each matching 6 bases. V lost 7 bases and J 6 bases, leaving 16 bases between the germline ends. Per the germline V gene, CDR1 is MDHEN and CDR2 is SYDVKM. The length of the CDR3 is 14 residues. For the CDR3, the DNA is TGTGCCAGCACCCTCGTCGGGGGCGGAAACATTCAGTACTTC. Translation gives CASTLVGGGNIQYF.

This clonotype was detected only a few times. The chain links TRBV29-1 to TRBJ2-3, with 14 bases aligning to TRBD2. V shed 1 base, J shed 5 bases, and the junction held 5 bases outside the gene matches. The length of the CDR3 is 16 residues. Germline loops: CDR1 SQVTM, CDR2 ANQGSEA. For the CDR3, the DNA is TGCAGCGTTGAAGCGGGACTAGCGGGAGCGGGAGATACGCAGTATTTT. Encoded protein: CSVEAGLAGAGDTQYF.

This clonotype was counted only a few times. The rearrangement joins TRBV12-3 or TRBV12-4 to TRBJ1-2; 7 bases map to TRBD1. This CDR3 has 12 residues. Trimming removed 5 bases from V and 7 bases from J; junction bases left unmatched: 4. CDR3 region: CASSPDRAGYTF. The CDR3 DNA reads TGTGCCAGCAGTCCTGACAGGGCTGGCTACACCTTC.

This clonotype was recorded many times. The chain links TRBV5-6 to TRBJ2-1; 9 bases map to TRBD2. The CDR3 extends over 15 amino acids. The V gene end was trimmed by 0 bases and the J gene end by 12 bases; junction bases not matched to a gene: 10. Germline CDR1 reads SGHDT; CDR2 reads YYEEEE. CDR3 DNA sequence: TGTGCCAGCAGCTTGGTGCTAGCGGGAATTAGACGGCAGTTCTTC. Protein: CASSLVLAGIRRQFF.

This clonotype showed up just a few times. The V gene is TRBV24-1, the J gene TRBJ2-7; TRBD2 matches at 12 bases. CDR3 length: 15 amino acids. CDR1 is KGHDR, CDR2 SFDVKD, per germline. V was pared by 5 bases and J by 3 bases, with 4 bases of the junction left unmatched. The CDR3 coding sequence is TGTGCCACCAGTGGGCTAGCGGGAGGGTACTACGAGCAGTACTTC. Translating gives CATSGLAGGYYEQYF.

The chain couples TRBV9 to TRBJ2-1; possibly TRBD2 for D (6 bases). The ends were cut back, 4 bases at V and 1 base at J, with 18 bases in the middle. The CDR3 covers 17 residues. In germline, CDR1 is SGDLS, CDR2 YYNGEE. The CDR3 protein is CASSPRASGASYNEQFF. The CDR3 nucleotides are TGTGCCAGCAGCCCCCGGGCTTCGGGAGCATCCTACAATGAGCAGTTCTTC.

The chain uses TRBV28 and TRBJ1-2, with D tentatively TRBD1 (5 bases). V shed 6 bases and J shed 4 bases, with 12 bases lying between them. The V gene's germline CDR1 is MDHEN and CDR2 SYDVKM. This CDR3 is 13 amino acids long. CDR3 amino acids: CASSKGGGYGYTF. Here the CDR3 DNA reads TGTGCCAGCAGCAAAGGCGGGGGCTATGGCTACACCTTC.

In its sample, this clonotype was seen many times. The V gene is TRBV27, the J gene TRBJ1-6, with D perhaps matching TRBD1 (5 bases). Trimming shortened V by 3 bases and J by 0 bases, and 9 bases separated the two germline ends. The CDR3 length is 16 residues. Germline V gene sequence: CDR1 MNHEY, CDR2 SMNVEV (reference sequence). CDR3 nucleotide sequence: TGTGCCAGCAGTTTTTGGGACCCCTCCTATAATTCACCCCTCCACTTT. Translating gives CASSFWDPSYNSPLHF.

This clonotype came up a few times. The V call is TRBV9, the J call TRBJ2-5; possible D gene TRBD2, 6 bases. This CDR3 region has 13 residues. CDR1 and CDR2 (germline): SGDLS, YYNGEE. Trimming took 4 bases from V and 3 from J, leaving 10 bases between them. The DNA of the CDR3 is TGTGCCAGCAGCATGGGACTGGAAGAGACCCAGTACTTC. As protein: CASSMGLEETQYF.

This clonotype was observed a few times. The V and J genes are TRBV6-1 and TRBJ2-1; D unresolved. This CDR3 region has 15 residues. Germline CDR1 is MNHNS and CDR2 is SASEGT. V was cut by 4 bases and J by 6 bases, with 16 bases left in between. CDR3 bases: TGTGCCAGCAGTGTACAGCCTACAGACCTCAATGAGCAGTTCTTC. The encoded protein is CASSVQPTDLNEQFF.

The chain uses TRBV25-1 and TRBJ1-5; a possible D gene is TRBD1 (6 bases). CDR3 length: 15 residues. Germline values: CDR1 MGHDK, CDR2 SYGVNS. Trimming shortened V by 4 bases and J by 4 bases, and 14 bases separated the two germline ends. CDR3 protein: CASSGDRLLNQPQHF. The CDR3 DNA reads as TGTGCCAGCAGTGGAGACAGGCTCCTAAATCAGCCCCAGCATTTT.

This clonotype was recorded many times. This chain uses TRBV12-3 or TRBV12-4 with TRBJ1-4; maybe TRBD1 (5 bases). The germline V and J ends were trimmed by 3 bases and 4 bases, with 9 bases remaining between them. The CDR3 sequence is 14 residues long. CDR3 sequence reads: CASSFGAYNEKLFF. The CDR3 region has the DNA TGTGCCAGCAGTTTTGGGGCCTATAATGAAAAACTGTTTTTT.

This clonotype showed up many times. CDR3 sequence reads: CASSPQGAEQFF. The CDR3 DNA sequence: TGTGCCAGCAGCCCCCAGGGGGCTGAGCAGTTCTTC. The chain joins TRBV12-3 or TRBV12-4 to TRBJ2-1, with 8 bases lining up with TRBD1. The length of the CDR3 is 12 residues. With V trimmed by 6 bases and J by 9 bases, 4 bases remained unmatched.

The sample holds a few counts of this clonotype. The V call is TRBV27, the J call TRBJ1-6, with a weak D call TRBD1 (6 bases). The V end lost 3 bases, the J end lost 10 bases, and 13 bases lay between the germline ends. The CDR3 is made up of 14 amino acids. Germline V lookup: CDR1 MNHEY, CDR2 SMNVEV (reference sequence). The CDR3 DNA follows: TGTGCCAGCAGTTTGGGGGGGCCAGGATCACCCCTCCACTTT. Amino acid sequence: CASSLGGPGSPLHF.

This clonotype was detected ten times or more. This sequence joins TRBV18 and TRBJ2-4; TRBD1 agrees at 8 bases. This CDR3 has 16 residues. Per germline, CDR1 KGHSH and CDR2 LQKENI. The V and J ends lost 4 bases and 1 base, in that order; junction bases with no gene match: 6. This CDR3 is CASSHDRGTAKNIQYF. CDR3 DNA: TGTGCCAGCTCACACGACAGGGGAACGGCCAAAAACATTCAGTACTTC.

This clonotype was seen a few times. This chain links TRBV29-1 with TRBJ2-1; maybe TRBD2 (5 bases). The CDR3 sequence is 14 residues long. V shed 6 bases and J shed 0 bases, with 12 bases lying between them. Germline V CDR1 and CDR2: SQVTM, ANQGSEA. The CDR3 DNA reads as TGCAGCGTCAGGACTGCGAGCTCCTACAATGAGCAGTTCTTC. It translates to CSVRTASSYNEQFF.

The chain couples TRBV29-1 to TRBJ2-5; 10 positions match TRBD2. Trimming removed 6 bases from V and 4 bases from J; junction bases left unmatched: 11. This CDR3 region has 15 residues. The germline V gene has CDR1 SQVTM and CDR2 ANQGSEA. The CDR3 reads CSVLWSGRALETQYF. CDR3 coding DNA: TGCAGCGTATTGTGGAGCGGGAGGGCCTTAGAGACCCAGTACTTC.

The V and J genes are TRBV20-1 and TRBJ2-1, with a weak D call TRBD2 (6 bases). The germline gives CDR1 DFQATT, CDR2 SNEGSKA (reference sequence). This CDR3 is built from 15 residues. The V and J ends lost 5 bases and 4 bases respectively, with 18 bases between them. The CDR3 DNA follows: TGCAGTGCTCCTCCCGGGACTGGGGGGTACAATGAGCAGTTCTTC. This codes for CSAPPGTGGYNEQFF.

In the case of this clonotype: One junction end does not reproduce the germline sequence, and a read error may be involved. The chain links TRBV4-2 to TRBJ2-7; perhaps TRBD1 as D (7 bases). Germline lookup yields CDR1 LGHNA and CDR2 YNFKEQ. This CDR3 is 14 amino acids long. CDR3 DNA sequence: TGTGCCAGCAGCCAGGCGGGACAGACCTACGGGCAGTACTTC. Its protein is CASSQAGQTYGQYF.